The TCR beta chain under discussion was sequenced for a study of T cells in Graves' hyperthyroidism and ophthalmopathy. Findings of the study overall: Stable hyperthyroidism and ophthalmopathy were separated using 13 V-J signatures. Most expanded thyroid clonotypes above 0.001 also appeared in blood.

Graves' hyperthyroidism is called stable when ophthalmopathy does not progress within 18 months. Amplified TCR beta CDR3 regions derived from RNA transcripts. When the TCR CDR3 underwent first-round RT-PCR, the HTBI primer set was used. Using its own MiXCR run on the multiplex PCR reads, TCRdb lists one record per CDR3 protein. Among fewer than 750,000 distinct CDR3 sequences listed, about 43% were seen once. Germline assignment: CDR1 MNHNY and CDR2 SVGAGI (reference sequence). Trimming stripped 5 bases from V and 4 bases from J, with 18 bases between. The CDR3 runs to 16 residues. This clonotype was found many times. The target antigen is unknown.

The chain combines TRBV6-6 with TRBJ1-3; a weak D match, TRBD1 (5 bases). Sequenced sample: peripheral blood or thyroid tissue (not recorded which). This clonotype originated in a woman aged 18-29 years with Graves' hyperthyroidism. The CDR3 is CASSPSWQGGGNTIYF. CDR3 DNA sequence: TGTGCCAGCAGTCCGTCTTGGCAGGGTGGCGGAAACACCATATATTTT.